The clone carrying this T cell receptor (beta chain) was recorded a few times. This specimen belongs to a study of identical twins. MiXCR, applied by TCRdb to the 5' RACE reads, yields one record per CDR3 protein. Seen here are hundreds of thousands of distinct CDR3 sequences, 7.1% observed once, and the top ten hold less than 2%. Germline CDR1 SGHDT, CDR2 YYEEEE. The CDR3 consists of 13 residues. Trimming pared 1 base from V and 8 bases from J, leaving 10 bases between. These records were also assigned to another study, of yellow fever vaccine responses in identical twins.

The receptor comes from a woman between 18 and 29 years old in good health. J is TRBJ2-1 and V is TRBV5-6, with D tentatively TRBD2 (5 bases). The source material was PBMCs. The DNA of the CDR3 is TGTGCCAGCAGCTTGTTCCGGGGAGATGAGCAGTTCTTC. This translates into CASSLFRGDEQFF.